These 13 T cell receptor beta chains were all obtained from the same sample, sequenced in a study of T cell responses to AZD1222 COVID-19 vaccine (dated by TCRdb to the early 2020s). Library construction relied on the immunoSEQ multiplex PCR assay. TCRdb limited this immuneACCESS table to in-frame rearrangements with V and J called. A share of clones is missing; checked studies link under half to unresolved V genes, and the rest is unexplained. The sample table holds about 150,000 clones, of which 80% to 90% were seen once. The ten largest clonotypes hold 5.1% of the sample. The sample's time point label, in plain terms: baseline before first vaccination. The specimen was peripheral blood, collected on day 0 of AZD1222 vaccination. All receptors come from an adult in good health.

J is TRBJ2-5 and V is TRBV9; D perhaps matches TRBD2 (6 bases). The CDR3 totals 13 residues. Germline V gives CDR1 SGDLS, CDR2 YYNGEE. V shed 0 bases and J shed 4 bases, with 7 bases lying between them. The CDR3 nucleotides read TGTGCCAGCAGCGTAGCGGGAGTAGAGACCCAGTACTTC. Translated, it gives CASSVAGVETQYF.

The chain has TRBV28 and TRBJ1-2; D is uncertain. This CDR3 comprises 12 residues. Germline V gene data show CDR1 as MDHEN and CDR2 as SYDVKM. V was cut by 2 bases and J by 8 bases, with 9 bases left in between. CDR3 region: CASSLKAGGYTF. CDR3 nucleotides: TGTGCCAGCAGTTTAAAGGCGGGCGGCTACACCTTC.

The CDR3 reads CASRTFHGNTIYF. For the CDR3, the DNA is TGTGCCAGCAGGACCTTTCACGGAAACACCATATATTTT. The chain joins TRBV12-3 or TRBV12-4 to TRBJ1-3; D not resolved. Trimming took off 6 bases at V and 4 bases at J, with 10 bases between the two ends. The CDR3 length is 13 residues.

CDR3 sequence reads: CASSPTQGGLYGYTF. CDR3 DNA sequence: TGCGCCAGCAGCCCCACCCAGGGGGGTTTGTATGGCTACACCTTC. The rearrangement links TRBV4-3 to TRBJ1-2, with 7 nucleotides matching TRBD1. The CDR3 loop spans 15 amino acids. V dropped 4 bases and J dropped 5; count of bases not matched to a gene: 10. Germline V gives CDR1 LGHNA, CDR2 YSLEER.

The CDR3 here is CASSLETVGELFF. In DNA form, the CDR3 reads TGTGCCAGCAGCTTAGAGACAGTTGGGGAGCTGTTTTTT. The V call is TRBV7-9, the J call TRBJ2-2, with a possible D match to TRBD1 (5 bases). The germline gives CDR1 SEHNR, CDR2 FQNEAQ (reference sequence). V shed 1 base and J shed 8 bases, with 8 bases lying between them. The CDR3 loop spans 13 amino acids. Full variable domain (missing parts from reference TRBV7-9 and TRBJ2-2): DTGVSQNPRHKITKRGQNVTFRCDPISEHNRLYWYRQTLGQGPEFLTYFQNEAQLEKSRLLSDRFSAERPKGSFSTLEIQRTEQGDSAMYLCASSLETVGELFFGEGSRLTVL.

The J gene is TRBJ2-3, the V gene TRBV4-3, with D possibly being TRBD1 (6 bases). CDR3 length: 15 residues. Trimming shortened V by 0 bases and J by 3 bases, and 10 bases separated the two germline ends. Germline lookup yields CDR1 LGHNA and CDR2 YSLEER. CDR3 region: CASSQERGQTDTQYF. CDR3 DNA: TGCGCCAGCAGCCAAGAGAGAGGACAGACAGATACGCAGTATTTT.

This chain connects TRBV27 to TRBJ2-3; weak D call: TRBD2 (5 bases). The CDR3 has 14 amino acids. The ends were cut back, 2 bases at V and 4 bases at J, with 10 bases in the middle. Germline CDR1 reads MNHEY; CDR2 reads SMNVEV (reference sequence). The CDR3 here is CASSLRTGADTQYF. In DNA, the CDR3 is TGTGCCAGCAGTTTAAGGACCGGGGCAGATACGCAGTATTTT.

The chain uses TRBV4-2 and TRBJ2-7; D possibly corresponds to TRBD2 (6 bases). Trimming took 3 bases from V and 1 from J, leaving 16 bases between them. The CDR3 has 16 amino acids. Germline assignment: CDR1 LGHNA and CDR2 YNFKEQ. DNA of the CDR3: TGTGCCAGCAGCCAGGCCTCGGAGGGGAGATCCTACGAGCAGTACTTC. Its protein is CASSQASEGRSYEQYF.

The CDR3 DNA follows: TGTGCCAGCAGCCTGCAGACTAGCGGCATCTACGAGCAGTACTTC. This translates into CASSLQTSGIYEQYF. V usage is TRBV7-3 and J usage is TRBJ2-7; 9 bases are a match to TRBD2. Germline V CDR1 and CDR2: SGHTA, FQGTGA. V lost 5 bases to trimming and J lost 3 bases; unmatched junction nucleotides: 8. This CDR3 region has 15 residues.

V usage is TRBV9 and J usage is TRBJ1-1, with D unclear. Trimming took 3 bases from V and 0 from J, leaving 6 bases between them. Germline lookup yields CDR1 SGDLS and CDR2 YYNGEE. This CDR3 spans 13 amino acids. DNA of the CDR3: TGTGCCAGCAGCGAGACCCTGAACACTGAAGCTTTCTTT. It codes for CASSETLNTEAFF. The whole variable domain, filled in from reference TRBV9 and TRBJ1-1, reads DSGVTQTPKHLITATGQRVTLRCSPRSGDLSVYWYQQSLDQGLQFLIQYYNGEERAKGNILERFSAQQFPDLHSELNLSSLELGDSALYFCASSETLNTEAFFGQGTRLTVV.

The chain combines TRBV9 with TRBJ1-1; TRBD1 matches 8 bases. V was pared by 1 base and J by 5 bases, with 4 bases of the junction left unmatched. The V gene's germline CDR1 is SGDLS and CDR2 YYNGEE. The CDR3 is 14 residues long. In DNA, the CDR3 is TGTGCCAGCAGCGTACAGGGGGCGAAAACTGAAGCTTTCTTT. This codes for CASSVQGAKTEAFF. Full variable domain (remainder filled in from reference TRBV9 and TRBJ1-1): DSGVTQTPKHLITATGQRVTLRCSPRSGDLSVYWYQQSLDQGLQFLIQYYNGEERAKGNILERFSAQQFPDLHSELNLSSLELGDSALYFCASSVQGAKTEAFFGQGTRLTVV.

The V gene is TRBV4-1, the J gene TRBJ1-1; D might be TRBD1 (5 bases). The CDR3 consists of 16 residues. CDR1 and CDR2 from the germline V gene are MGHRA and YSYEKL. V lost 0 bases, J lost 0 bases, and 11 bases lay in between. The CDR3 nucleotides are TGCGCCAGCAGCCAAGAAAGGGGACTCCTGAACACTGAAGCTTTCTTT. Amino acids: CASSQERGLLNTEAFF.

The rearrangement uses TRBV3-1 (or the pseudogene TRBV3-2) and TRBJ2-1; D not certain. V shed 2 bases and J shed 7 bases, with 9 bases lying between them. The CDR3 has 13 residues. Germline CDR1 reads LGHDT; CDR2 reads YNNKEL (reference sequence). The CDR3 DNA follows: TGTGCCAGCAGCCAATACTCCCGGAATGAGCAGTTCTTC. Its protein product is CASSQYSRNEQFF.